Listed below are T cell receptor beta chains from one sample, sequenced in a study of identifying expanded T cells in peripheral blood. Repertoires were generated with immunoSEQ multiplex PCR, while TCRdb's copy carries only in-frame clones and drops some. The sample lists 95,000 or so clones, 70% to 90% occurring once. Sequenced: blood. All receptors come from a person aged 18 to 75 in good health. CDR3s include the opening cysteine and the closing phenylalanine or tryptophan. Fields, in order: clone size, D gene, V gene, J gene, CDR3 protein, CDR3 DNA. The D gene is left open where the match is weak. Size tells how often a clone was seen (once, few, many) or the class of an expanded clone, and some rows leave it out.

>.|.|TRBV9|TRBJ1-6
CASSVVANSPLHF
TGTGCCAGCAGCGTAGTGGCCAATTCACCCCTCCACTTT
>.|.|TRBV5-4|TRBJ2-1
CASSLGWLLTGPNEQFF
TGTGCCAGCAGCTTGGGCTGGCTCCTTACAGGGCCCAATGAGCAGTTCTTC
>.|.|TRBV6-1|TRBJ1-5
CASSEVGDPAQHF
TGTGCCAGCAGTGAAGTCGGGGATCCCGCCCAGCATTTT
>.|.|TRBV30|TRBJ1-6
CAWSGYRNSPLHF
TGTGCCTGGAGTGGCTACAGGAATTCACCCCTCCACTTT
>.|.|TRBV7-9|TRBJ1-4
CASMPATNEKLFF
TGTGCCAGCATGCCTGCAACTAATGAAAAACTGTTTTTT
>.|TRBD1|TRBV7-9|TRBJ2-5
CASSSRDRVVQETQYF
TGTGCCAGCAGCTCCAGGGACAGGGTGGTTCAAGAGACCCAGTACTTC
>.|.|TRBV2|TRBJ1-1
CASGVVNTEAFF
TGTGCCAGCGGGGTTGTGAACACTGAAGCTTTCTTT
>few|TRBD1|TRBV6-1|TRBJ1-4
CASSDLSGQGEKLFF
TGTGCCAGCAGTGATTTGTCTGGACAGGGGGAAAAACTGTTTTTT
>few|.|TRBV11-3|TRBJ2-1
CASSSTPASAEQFF
TGTGCCAGCAGCTCGACACCGGCCTCCGCTGAGCAGTTCTTC
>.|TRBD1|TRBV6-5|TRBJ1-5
CASRPGTGNQPQHF
TGTGCCAGCAGGCCCGGGACAGGGAATCAGCCCCAGCATTTT
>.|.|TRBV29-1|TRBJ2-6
CSAVVDSPLTSGANVLTF
TGCAGCGCCGTAGTCGACAGCCCCCTTACCTCTGGGGCCAACGTCCTGACTTTC
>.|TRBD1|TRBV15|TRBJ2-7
CATSRDRGARGSAEQYF
TGTGCCACCAGCAGAGATCGCGGCGCCAGGGGGTCTGCCGAGCAGTACTTC
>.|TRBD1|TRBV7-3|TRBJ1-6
CASSSGQRVNSPLHF
TGTGCCAGCAGCTCGGGACAGCGAGTTAATTCACCCCTCCACTTT
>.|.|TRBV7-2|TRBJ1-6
CASSLGGLYNSPLHF
TGTGCCAGCAGCTTAGGGGGATTATATAATTCACCCCTCCACTTT
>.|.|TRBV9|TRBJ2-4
CASSEEARGFPSQAKNIQYF
TGTGCCAGCAGCGAGGAAGCTAGAGGGTTTCCATCCCAGGCCAAAAACATTCAGTACTTC
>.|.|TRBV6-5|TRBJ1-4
CASSFQGTTNEKLFF
TGTGCCAGCAGTTTCCAGGGTACTACTAATGAAAAACTGTTTTTT
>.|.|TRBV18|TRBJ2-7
CASSTDGSYEQYF
TGTGCCAGCTCTACCGACGGATCCTACGAGCAGTACTTC
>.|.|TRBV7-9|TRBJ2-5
CASSFPTETQYF
TGTGCCAGCAGCTTCCCGACAGAGACCCAGTACTTC
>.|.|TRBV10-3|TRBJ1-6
CAIRQGLNSPLHF
TGTGCCATCAGACAGGGTTTGAATTCACCCCTCCACTTT
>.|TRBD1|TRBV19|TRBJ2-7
CASSGQGNSPPYEQYF
TGTGCCAGTAGTGGACAGGGTAATTCGCCTCCCTACGAGCAGTACTTC
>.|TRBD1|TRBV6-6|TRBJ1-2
CASIRGTGLHGDGYTF
TGTGCCAGCATCCGTGGGACAGGCCTTCACGGTGATGGCTACACCTTC
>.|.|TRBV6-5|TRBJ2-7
CASSYSARGYEQYF
TGTGCCAGCAGTTACTCCGCCAGGGGCTATGAGCAGTACTTC
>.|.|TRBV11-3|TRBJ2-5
CASSLGGGPEPPQETQYF
TGTGCCAGCAGCCTAGGGGGGGGGCCCGAACCCCCACAAGAGACCCAGTACTTC
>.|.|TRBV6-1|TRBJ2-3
CASSEGRRTDTQYF
TGTGCCAGCAGTGAAGGAAGAAGGACAGATACGCAGTATTTT
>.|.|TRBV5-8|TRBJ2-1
CASRPGPFLEQFF
TGTGCCAGCAGGCCGGGCCCTTTTTTGGAGCAGTTCTTC
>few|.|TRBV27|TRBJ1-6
CASSPTGRPIYSPLHF
TGTGCCAGCAGTCCTACAGGGCGCCCCATATACTCACCCCTCCACTTT
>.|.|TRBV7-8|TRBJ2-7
CASRFRVDSYEQYF
TGTGCCAGCAGGTTCAGAGTGGATTCCTACGAGCAGTACTTC
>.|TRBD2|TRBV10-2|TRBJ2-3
CASRERGADTQYF
TGCGCCAGCAGGGAGCGGGGAGCAGATACGCAGTATTTT
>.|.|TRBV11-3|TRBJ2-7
CASSSRADPYEQYF
TGTGCCAGCAGCTCCAGGGCGGACCCCTACGAGCAGTACTTC
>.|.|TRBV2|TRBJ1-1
CASSPNYRNTEAFF
TGTGCCAGCAGCCCCAATTACCGCAACACTGAAGCTTTCTTT
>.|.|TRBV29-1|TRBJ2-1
CSVEEGSDEQFF
TGCAGCGTTGAGGAGGGATCGGATGAGCAGTTCTTC
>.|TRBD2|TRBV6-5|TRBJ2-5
CASIAGGGETQYF
TGTGCCAGCATTGCGGGGGGCGGGGAGACCCAGTACTTC
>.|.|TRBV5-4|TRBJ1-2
CASSIPGRNNYGYTF
TGTGCCAGCAGCATCCCGGGAAGGAATAACTATGGCTACACCTTC
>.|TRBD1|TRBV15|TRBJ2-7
CATSRDRVSGFEQYF
TGTGCCACCAGCAGGGACAGGGTCAGTGGATTTGAGCAGTACTTC
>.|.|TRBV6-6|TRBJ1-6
CASSYPDGLESPLHF
TGTGCCAGCAGTTACCCGGACGGTCTCGAGTCACCCCTCCACTTT
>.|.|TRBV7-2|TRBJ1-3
CASSPAGHTIYF
TGTGCCAGCAGCCCCGCAGGGCACACCATATATTTT
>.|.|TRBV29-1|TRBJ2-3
CSAKPDSTDTQYF
TGCAGCGCCAAGCCTGATAGCACAGATACGCAGTATTTT